This TCR beta chain appears in the sequencing data of a study of T cells in Graves' hyperthyroidism and ophthalmopathy. Fresh peripheral blood, about 9.6 ml, yielded the PBMCs. CDR1 is SGHTA, CDR2 FQGNSA, per germline. This CDR3 comprises 16 residues. V shed 0 bases and J shed 4 bases, with 12 bases lying between them. RNA transcripts yielded amplified TCR beta CDR3 regions. RT-PCR in the first round (using the HTBI primer set) targeted the TCR CDR3. TCRdb reanalysed the multiplex PCR reads using MiXCR and keeps one entry per CDR3 protein. The data contain some 650,000 distinct CDR3 sequences, roughly 16% of them seen just once; the ten biggest clones take up around 3.3%.

Sample: blood. The origin of this receptor is a woman aged 40 to 50 with Graves' ophthalmopathy. V and J are TRBV7-2 and TRBJ2-2; D unresolved. The CDR3 DNA follows: TGTGCCAGCAGCTTAGCGGGTGGTAGTAGCACCGGGGAGCTGTTTTTT. Its translation: CASSLAGGSSTGELFF.